Sequencing of this TCR beta chain was carried out in a study of cytomegalovirus exposure and HLA in healthy donors. Unmatched junction bases numbered 8, after V lost 4 bases and J lost 8 bases. Germline V gene sequence: CDR1 SNHLY, CDR2 FYNNEI. The CDR3 is 14 residues long. Researchers ran the PCR with 60 Vbeta and 13 Jbeta primers. Sequenced by immunoSEQ multiplex PCR; TCRdb stores in-frame clones only, minus some. The repertoire has approximately 110,000 clones, around 77% of them found once; the top ten carry roughly 4%. The sequence derives from a human donor in good health. The sequencing input was PBMCs. This rearrangement joins TRBV2 to TRBJ1-2; TRBD1 agrees at 9 bases. The CDR3 bases are TGTGCCAGCAGTGTGACAGGGGGATCGGACGGCTACACCTTC. This codes for CASSVTGGSDGYTF.